A single sample gave rise to the 22 T cell receptor beta chains below, sequenced in a study of T cell clonality in common variable immunodeficiency. General study results and limits: In common variable immunodeficiency, TCR beta chains reportedly carried fewer deletions and N-nucleotide insertions.

The assay was immunoSEQ multiplex PCR, and TCRdb's table has in-frame clones only and misses some. In total the sample includes roughly 32,000 clones, none of them seen once. These TCRs are of unknown antigen specificity. Sequencing input: peripheral blood mononuclear cells. These receptors were obtained from a human donor with common variable immunodeficiency.

This clone has a count of ten or more. Read coverage stops 3 residues before the CDR3 terminus; the germline J gene supplies the remainder. The genes are TRBV5-1 and TRBJ2-7; perhaps TRBD2 as D (5 bases). Trimming removed 0 bases from V and 2 bases from J, with 9 bases in between. The CDR3 spans 14 residues. Germline V gene sequence: CDR1 SGHRS, CDR2 YFSETQ. The CDR3 is CASSLVRGAYEQYF. CDR3 bases read: TGCGCCAGCAGCTTGGTTCGGGGTGCCTACGAG.

This clone was seen a few times. The read finishes 3 residues shy of the CDR3 end, and the germline J gene is used to complete it. The rearrangement joins TRBV30 to TRBJ2-1; a possible D gene is TRBD1 (5 bases). The germline V and J ends were trimmed by 2 bases and 2 bases, with 13 bases remaining between them. Germline V gene sequence: CDR1 GTSNPN, CDR2 SVGIG (reference sequence). The CDR3 has 15 residues. The DNA read from the CDR3 is TGTGCCTGGAGTCCTGGGCAGGGCGCCTACAATGAG. As protein: CAWSPGQGAYNE. The full CDR3 protein is CAWSPGQGAYNEQFF.

This clone has a count of ten or more. The CDR3 is cut off 3 residues early in the read; its end comes from the germline J gene. The chain has TRBV29-1 and TRBJ2-7; TRBD2 matches at 12 bases. CDR1 is SQVTM and CDR2 is ANQGSEA in the germline V gene. The CDR3 is 16 residues long. The trim removed 1 base at V and 2 bases at J, leaving 6 bases unmatched. CDR3: CSVEGHPSGRAYEQYF. The sequenced part of the CDR3 DNA is TGCAGCGTTGAAGGGCACCCTAGCGGGAGGGCCTACGAG.

This clone has a count of ten or more. CDR3 bases read: TGCAGCGTCCATACAGGGGCGGGTTACAATGAG. Its protein product is CSVHTGAGYNE. The full CDR3 sequence reads CSVHTGAGYNEQFF. This sequence joins TRBV29-1 and TRBJ2-1, with 7 positions matching TRBD1. The read is 3 residues too short to cover the CDR3 end, so that end is filled in from the germline J gene. The germline V gene encodes CDR1 SQVTM and CDR2 ANQGSEA. This CDR3 comprises 14 residues. With V trimmed by 6 bases and J by 4 bases, 9 bases remained unmatched.

Comments on this clone: The read halts 3 residues ahead of the CDR3 end, with the missing end drawn from the germline J gene. The rearrangement uses TRBV4-2 and TRBJ2-7; 9 positions match TRBD1. Germline CDR1 is LGHNA and CDR2 is YNFKEQ. Trimming removed 3 bases from V and 4 bases from J; junction bases left unmatched: 16. CDR3 length: 18 amino acids. The CDR3 region is CASSHEDRGIDIGYEQYF. The CDR3 bases that were read are TGTGCCAGCAGCCATGAGGACAGGGGAATAGATATAGGTTACGAG.

At least ten counts were recorded for this clone. Sequencing ends 3 residues short of the CDR3 end; the germline J gene provides the rest. The chain uses TRBV19 and TRBJ2-2; 8 bases fit TRBD2. Looked up from germline, CDR1 is LNHDA and CDR2 is SQIVND (reference sequence). V gave up 3 bases and J gave up 4 bases; unmatched junction bases: 10. The CDR3 covers 17 residues. Partial CDR3 DNA: TGTGCCAGTAGTATCTCAGCGGGAGTTTTGGGCACCGGGGAG. It codes for CASSISAGVLGTGE. The entire CDR3 reads CASSISAGVLGTGELFF.

A note on this clone: The read stops 3 residues short of the end of the CDR3; the missing end is completed from the germline J gene. This chain links TRBV7-2 with TRBJ1-2; 9 bases match TRBD1. This CDR3 region has 14 residues. Germline CDR1 SGHTA, CDR2 FQGNSA. V gave up 5 bases and J gave up 5 bases; unmatched junction bases: 6. The CDR3 bases that were read are TGTGCCAGCAGCCTGCGGGACAGGGAATATGGC. Protein: CASSLRDREYG. The whole CDR3 protein is CASSLRDREYGYTF.

This clone appeared many times. Read sequence stops 3 residues before the CDR3 end, and the germline J gene provides the missing end. The genes are TRBV7-4 and TRBJ1-1; D gene unclear. V was cut by 3 bases and J by 6 bases, with 14 bases left in between. This CDR3 contains 14 residues. Germline loops: CDR1 SGHVT, CDR2 SQSDAQ. The CDR3 bases that were read are TGTGCCAGCAGCTTCGCGGTCCGGGGAGCTGAA. Its translation is CASSFAVRGAE. The complete CDR3 reads CASSFAVRGAEAFF.

This clone was seen repeatedly, ten times or more. The read is 3 residues too short to cover the CDR3 end, so that end is filled in from the germline J gene. The chain links TRBV6-2 or TRBV6-3 to TRBJ2-1; D not resolved. Germline CDR1 and CDR2: MNHEY and SVGEGT. The CDR3 contains 15 residues. The ends were cut back, 2 bases at V and 0 bases at J, with 8 bases in the middle. CDR3 loop: CASSYPLDSYNEQFF. The sequenced part of the CDR3 DNA is TGTGCCAGCAGTTACCCCCTAGACTCCTACAATGAG.

In the case of this clone: Coverage ceases 3 residues before the CDR3 finishes, and the germline J gene fills in the end. This chain links TRBV7-2 with TRBJ2-4; possible D gene TRBD1, 5 bases. V was pared by 1 base and J by 4 bases, with 8 bases between. This CDR3 contains 14 residues. CDR1 and CDR2 from the germline V gene are SGHTA and FQGNSA. CDR3 residues: CASSLEAGKNIQYF. The sequenced CDR3 bases are TGTGCCAGCAGCTTAGAGGCAGGGAAAAACATT.

This clone was recorded at least ten times. The read ends 3 residues before the CDR3 terminus; that terminus is restored from the germline J gene. The chain uses TRBV30 and TRBJ2-5; 7 bases line up with TRBD1. The CDR3 is 15 residues long. CDR1 and CDR2 (germline): GTSNPN, SVGIG (reference sequence). The V segment lost 1 base and the J segment 2 bases; nucleotides outside the gene matches: 7. The CDR3 protein is CAWSGGWGQQETQYF. The covered CDR3 bases are TGTGCCTGGAGTGGGGGCTGGGGACAGCAAGAGACC.

This clone was seen at least ten times. The missing CDR3 end, 3 residues past where the read stops, is filled in from the germline J gene. This chain uses TRBV7-1 with TRBJ2-7; 12 bases line up with TRBD2. TRBV7-1 counts as an open reading frame of uncertain function. V lost 2 bases and J lost 1; bases outside the gene matches: 15. CDR3 length: 20 residues. This CDR3 is CASSSLSLAGGPGRSYEQYF. The covered CDR3 bases are TGTGCCAGCAGCTCACTGTCTCTAGCGGGAGGGCCCGGTCGGTCCTACGAG.

This clone was picked up many times. Read coverage stops 3 residues before the CDR3 terminus; the germline J gene supplies the remainder. The chain has TRBV7-3 and TRBJ1-5; TRBD1 aligns across 8 bases. The CDR3 length is 16 residues. V dropped 2 bases and J dropped 1; count of bases not matched to a gene: 4. Germline CDR1 SGHTA, CDR2 FQGTGA. The sequenced part of the CDR3 DNA is TGTGCCAGCAGCTTAGAACAGGGGGGGAGCAATCAGCCC. It specifies CASSLEQGGSNQP. The entire CDR3 is CASSLEQGGSNQPQHF.

The table lists this clone with many counts. The CDR3 goes on 3 residues after the read ends, and that part is filled in from the germline J gene. The rearrangement joins TRBV11-2 to TRBJ1-2, with TRBD1 as a possible D gene (6 bases). V was cut by 5 bases and J by 2 bases, with 9 bases left in between. CDR3 length equals 13 residues. CDR1 and CDR2 (germline): SGHAT, FQNNGV. CDR3 residues: CASSKTGNYGYTF. The covered CDR3 bases are TGTGCCAGCAGCAAAACAGGGAACTATGGC. Filled out from reference TRBV11-2 and TRBJ1-2, the complete variable domain reads EAGVAQSPRYKIIEKRQSVAFWCNPISGHATLYWYQQILGQGPKLLIQFQNNGVVDDSQLPKDRFSAERLKGVDSTLKIQPAKLEDSAVYLCASSKTGNYGYTFGSGTRLTVV.

Regarding this clone: Read data end 3 residues before the CDR3 end; the end is taken from the germline J gene. The gene calls are TRBV18 and TRBJ2-5; TRBD2 might be the D (6 bases). Germline CDR1 is KGHSH and CDR2 is LQKENI. The CDR3 contains 14 residues. Trimming took 3 bases from V and 5 from J, leaving 13 bases between them. The CDR3: CASSPGPAGETQYF. The CDR3 DNA, read in part, is TGTGCCAGCTCACCTGGACCCGCGGGGGAGACC.

This clone was seen many times. The CDR3 goes on 3 residues after the read ends, and that part is filled in from the germline J gene. The genes are TRBV9 and TRBJ2-3; 11 bases line up with TRBD2. The CDR3 contains 17 residues. V lost 0 bases, J lost 3 bases, and 6 bases stayed unmatched. The V gene's germline CDR1 is SGDLS and CDR2 YYNGEE. The part of the CDR3 DNA that was read is TGTGCCAGCAGCGTAGGCTCTAGCGGGAGGAGAACAGATACG. Amino acid sequence: CASSVGSSGRRTDT. The CDR3 in full is CASSVGSSGRRTDTQYF.

As to this clone: The read halts 3 residues ahead of the CDR3 end, with the missing end drawn from the germline J gene. Other DNA sequences in this specimen translate into the identical CDR3. The gene calls are TRBV10-3 and TRBJ2-1; 11 nucleotides align to TRBD2. The CDR3 runs 15 residues. V was clipped by 0 bases and J by 7 bases; unmatched bases: 2. The germline V gene has CDR1 ENHRY and CDR2 SYGVKD. The CDR3 is CAISESGLAVNEQFF. The sequenced CDR3 bases are TGTGCCATCAGTGAGTCGGGACTAGCGGTGAATGAG.

This clone was counted only a few times. The missing CDR3 end, 3 residues past where the read stops, is filled in from the germline J gene. V and J are TRBV6-2 or TRBV6-3 and TRBJ2-2, with 9 positions matching TRBD2. Per the germline V gene, CDR1 is MNHEY and CDR2 is SVGEGT. Unmatched junction bases numbered 3, after V lost 6 bases and J lost 1 base. The CDR3 is 15 residues long. The CDR3 is CASRPSGVNTGELFF. The covered CDR3 bases are TGTGCCAGCAGGCCTAGCGGGGTGAACACCGGGGAG.

This clone occurred many times. Read data end 3 residues before the CDR3 end; the end is taken from the germline J gene. The rearrangement joins TRBV6-2 or TRBV6-3 to TRBJ2-7; 8 bases align to TRBD1. CDR1 and CDR2 (germline): MNHEY, SVGEGT. Trimming took 4 bases from V and 2 from J; bases not matched to a gene: 10. The CDR3 is 16 amino acids. The CDR3 DNA, read in part, is TGTGCCAGCAGTTCCCCGGGACAGGAAAGACCCTACGAG. It specifies CASSSPGQERPYE. The full CDR3 protein is CASSSPGQERPYEQYF.

This clone showed up many times. The CDR3 extends 3 residues past the end of the read, so its final part is completed from the germline J gene. The chain is built from TRBV2 and TRBJ1-1; D remains unclear. Germline CDR1 is SNHLY and CDR2 is FYNNEI. V was pared by 3 bases and J by 6 bases, with 11 bases between. CDR3 size: 13 residues. The covered CDR3 bases are TGTGCCAGCAGTGAGGTAGGCCAGGCTGAA. Translated: CASSEVGQAE. The CDR3 reads in full as CASSEVGQAEAFF.

This clone was observed many times. The read is 3 residues too short to cover the CDR3 end, so that end is filled in from the germline J gene. The chain carries TRBV29-1 and TRBJ2-7; TRBD2 aligns across 7 bases. There are 11 residues in the CDR3. V gave up 7 bases and J gave up 3 bases; unmatched junction bases: 3. Germline V gives CDR1 SQVTM, CDR2 ANQGSEA. The DNA read from the CDR3 is TGCAGCGCGGGGGGAAGCTACGAG. This encodes CSAGGSYE. The CDR3 as a whole reads CSAGGSYEQYF.

In its sample, this clone was seen many times. At one end, the junction sequence differs from germline, possibly due to a read error. The read ends 3 residues before the CDR3 terminus; that terminus is restored from the germline J gene. The chain combines TRBV6-1 with TRBJ1-4, with D possibly being TRBD1 (5 bases). CDR1 is MNHNS and CDR2 is SASEGT in the germline V gene. The CDR3 consists of 14 residues. The covered CDR3 bases are TGTGCCAGCGGTGACCCCGGGGGAGAGGAAAAA. It is translated as CASGDPGGEEK. The whole CDR3 sequence reads CASGDPGGEEKLFF.